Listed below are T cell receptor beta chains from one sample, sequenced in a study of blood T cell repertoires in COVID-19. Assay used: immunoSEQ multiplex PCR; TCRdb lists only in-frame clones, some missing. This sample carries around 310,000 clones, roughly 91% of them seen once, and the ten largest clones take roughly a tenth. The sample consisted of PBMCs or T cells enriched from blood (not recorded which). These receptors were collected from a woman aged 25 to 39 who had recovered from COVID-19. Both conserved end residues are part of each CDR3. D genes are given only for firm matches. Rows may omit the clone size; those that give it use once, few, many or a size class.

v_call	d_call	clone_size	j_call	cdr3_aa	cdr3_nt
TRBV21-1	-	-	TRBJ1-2	CASSKALQASYGYTF	TGTGCCAGCAGCAAAGCGCTACAGGCGAGCTATGGCTACACCTTC
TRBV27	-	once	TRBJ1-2	CASRSGGNYGYTF	TGTGCCAGCAGGTCGGGGGGCAACTATGGCTACACCTTC
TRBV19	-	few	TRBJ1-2	CASSSGRGGYGYTF	TGTGCCAGTAGTTCGGGTAGGGGCGGTTATGGCTACACCTTC
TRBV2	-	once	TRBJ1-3	CASTPFAGAGNTIYF	TGTGCCAGCACCCCCTTTGCAGGTGCTGGAAACACCATATATTTT
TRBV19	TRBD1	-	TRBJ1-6	CASSRGGGNSPLHF	TGTGCCAGCTCACGCGGAGGGGGCAATTCACCCCTCCACTTT
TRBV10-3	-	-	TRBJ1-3	CAISESGVLNGNTIYF	TGTGCCATCAGTGAGTCCGGGGTATTGAATGGAAACACCATATATTTT
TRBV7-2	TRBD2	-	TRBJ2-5	CASSLDGTSGRGPTQYF	TGTGCCAGCAGCTTAGACGGGACTAGCGGGAGGGGGCCCACCCAGTACTTC
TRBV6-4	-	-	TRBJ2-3	CASSEDPGKGTDTQYF	TGTGCCAGCAGTGAGGACCCGGGGAAGGGCACAGATACGCAGTATTTT
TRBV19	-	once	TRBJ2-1	CASSIHYRDEQFF	TGTGCCAGTAGTATACATTACAGGGATGAGCAGTTCTTC
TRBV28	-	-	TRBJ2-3	CASTTHRAPSTDTQYF	TGTGCCAGCACCACGCACAGGGCGCCTAGCACAGATACGCAGTATTTT
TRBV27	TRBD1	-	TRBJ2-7	CASSSDRGRYEQYF	TGTGCCAGCAGTTCAGACAGGGGGCGATACGAGCAGTACTTC
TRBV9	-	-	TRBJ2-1	CASSVVADNEQFF	TGTGCCAGCAGCGTAGTGGCCGACAATGAGCAGTTCTTC
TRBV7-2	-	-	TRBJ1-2	CASSLVGGGRDGYTF	TGTGCCAGCAGCTTAGTTGGAGGGGGGAGGGATGGCTACACCTTC
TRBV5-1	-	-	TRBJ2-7	CASSLVSTYEQYF	TGCGCCAGCAGCTTGGTCAGTACCTACGAGCAGTACTTC
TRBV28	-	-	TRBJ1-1	CASSFVGAGWTEAFF	TGTGCCAGCAGTTTCGTAGGGGCTGGGTGGACTGAAGCTTTCTTT
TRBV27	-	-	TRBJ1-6	CASRRSTGMRGSPLHF	TGTGCCAGCAGACGCTCTACAGGGATGAGAGGCTCACCCCTCCACTTT
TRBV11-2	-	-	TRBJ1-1	CASSFSPGETEAFF	TGTGCCAGCAGCTTCTCCCCAGGGGAAACTGAAGCTTTCTTT
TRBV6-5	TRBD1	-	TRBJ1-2	CASSGQGGYGYTF	TGTGCCAGCTCGGGACAGGGTGGCTATGGCTACACCTTC
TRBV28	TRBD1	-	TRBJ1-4	CASSRLQGGKLFF	TGTGCCAGCAGTCGCCTTCAGGGGGGAAAACTGTTTTTT
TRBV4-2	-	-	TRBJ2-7	CASSQAQPAYEQYF	TGTGCCAGCAGCCAAGCACAGCCAGCCTACGAGCAGTACTTC
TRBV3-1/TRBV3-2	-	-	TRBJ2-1	CASRRRGAGVYNEQFF	TGTGCCAGCAGGAGACGGGGGGCGGGAGTTTACAATGAGCAGTTCTTC
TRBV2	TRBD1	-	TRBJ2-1	CASSKGQGAKEQFF	TGTGCCAGCAGTAAAGGACAGGGGGCAAAAGAGCAGTTCTTC
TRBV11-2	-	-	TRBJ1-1	CASSFGWVWEGLDTEAFF	TGTGCCAGCAGCTTCGGATGGGTGTGGGAGGGACTGGACACTGAAGCTTTCTTT
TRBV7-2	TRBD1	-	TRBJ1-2	CASSMQDRTNYGYTF	TGTGCCAGCAGCATGCAGGACAGGACTAACTATGGCTACACCTTC
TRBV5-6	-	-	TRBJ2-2	CASSLISSATGELFF	TGTGCCAGCAGCTTGATTAGTAGTGCCACCGGGGAGCTGTTTTTT
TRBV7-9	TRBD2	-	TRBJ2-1	CASSLALTSGVSSYNEQFF	TGTGCCAGCAGCTTAGCGCTCACTAGCGGGGTTAGCTCCTACAATGAGCAGTTCTTC
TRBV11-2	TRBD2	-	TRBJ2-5	CASSLGTSGRETQYF	TGTGCCAGCAGCTTAGGGACTAGCGGGAGAGAGACCCAGTACTTC
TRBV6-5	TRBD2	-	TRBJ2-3	CASRFRLAGKQYF	TGTGCCAGCAGATTCCGACTAGCGGGAAAGCAGTATTTT
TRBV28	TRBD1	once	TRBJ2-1	CASSLRIRGHLLNEQFF	TGTGCCAGCAGTTTGAGGATCAGGGGGCATCTATTAAATGAGCAGTTCTTC
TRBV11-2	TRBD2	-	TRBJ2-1	CASSLGAGDMNEQFF	TGTGCCAGCAGCTTAGGAGCGGGAGATATGAATGAGCAGTTCTTC
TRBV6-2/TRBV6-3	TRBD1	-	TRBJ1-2	CASSYSRQGFPNYGYTF	TGTGCCAGCAGTTACTCGAGACAGGGATTTCCTAACTATGGCTACACCTTC
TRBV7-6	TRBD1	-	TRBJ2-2	CASSIKTGPGELFF	TGTGCCAGCAGCATAAAGACAGGGCCCGGGGAGCTGTTTTTT
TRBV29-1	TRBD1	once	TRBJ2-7	CSVLGQGYEQYF	TGCAGCGTGCTGGGACAGGGCTACGAGCAGTACTTC
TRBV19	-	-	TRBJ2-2	CASRRDTGELFF	TGTGCCAGTAGGAGAGACACCGGGGAGCTGTTTTTT
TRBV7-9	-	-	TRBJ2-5	CASSWTGSQETQYF	TGTGCCAGCAGCTGGACGGGGAGCCAAGAGACCCAGTACTTC
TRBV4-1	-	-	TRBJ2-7	CASSPGQTFYEQYF	TGCGCCAGCAGCCCGGGACAAACGTTTTACGAGCAGTACTTC
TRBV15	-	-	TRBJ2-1	CATSRDLGAGEQFF	TGTGCCACCAGCAGAGATCTGGGGGCAGGTGAGCAGTTCTTC
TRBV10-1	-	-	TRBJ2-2	CASSLGGGELFF	TGCGCCAGCAGCCTAGGAGGCGGGGAGCTGTTTTTT
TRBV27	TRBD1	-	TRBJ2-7	CASSPWTGLPHEQYF	TGTGCCAGCAGTCCCTGGACAGGGCTTCCCCACGAGCAGTACTTC
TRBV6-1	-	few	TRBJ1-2	CASSEAARVWGYTF	TGTGCCAGCAGTGAAGCCGCCAGGGTATGGGGCTACACCTTC